This T cell receptor (beta chain) comes out of a study of graft-versus-host responses after intestinal transplantation. Study as a whole: The whole recipient group had anti-thymocyte globulin induction followed by tacrolimus and steroids for around three years.

Findings and caveats of the study: Association was observed between peak circulating GvH clone levels and early post-transplant HvG declines.

This CDR3 has 11 amino acids. The V end was cut by 7 bases, the J end by 1 base, with 7 bases between. CDR1 and CDR2 (germline): DFQATT, SNEGSKA (reference sequence). Regarding this clone: Its antigen is as yet unknown.

Libraries were prepared by immunoSEQ multiplex PCR; TCRdb keeps only in-frame clonotypes and omits some of them. The sample has 8,500 to 10,000 clones; around nine tenths are singletons. The chain is built from TRBV20-1 and TRBJ2-5; D may be TRBD1 or TRBD2 (5 bases each). The clonotype comes from a human patient who received an intestinal transplant, so some T cells may come from the graft donor. The material sequenced was PBMCs, taken just over 42 days after intestinal transplant. DNA of the CDR3: TGCAGTGTGGGGGTCCAAGAGACCCAGTACTTC. Its protein is CSVGVQETQYF.